Here is one T cell receptor beta chain with its context. Its antigen is not known. These data belong to a study of long-term antiretroviral therapy in people with HIV. The overall study: When the earliest samples were collected, ART was typically delayed until CD4 counts fell. Study-level findings and limits: Repertoire composition at all time points was dominated by clones that had expanded before ART.

They ran version v3.0 of the immunoSEQ assay at survey level. Method: immunoSEQ multiplex PCR; TCRdb's copy keeps in-frame clones and lacks some. The table lists 25,000 to 35,000 clones, about 93% of them singletons. Germline V gene data show CDR1 as SGHNT and CDR2 as YENEEA. This CDR3 spans 13 amino acids. Trimming removed 4 bases from V and 7 bases from J; junction bases left unmatched: 2. The specimen was unsorted PBMCs, collected around 6.3 years after starting antiretroviral therapy. This chain links TRBV11-3 with TRBJ1-4; TRBD1 matches at 8 bases. The sequence came from a woman aged 35 to 49 with HIV. CDR3 protein: CASSSDRAEKLFF. The CDR3 DNA sequence: TGTGCCAGCAGCTCGGACAGGGCTGAAAAACTGTTTTTT. The entire variable domain, with the rest obtained from reference TRBV11-3 and TRBJ1-4, is as follows: EAGVVQSPRYKIIEKKQPVAFWCNPISGHNTLYWYLQNLGQGPELLIRYENEEAVDDSQLPKDRFSAERLKGVDSTLKIQPAELGDSAVYLCASSSDRAEKLFFGSGTQLSVL.